This T cell receptor (beta chain) came from a study of early T cells in non-severe SARS-CoV-2 infection. MiXCR, run by TCRdb on the 5' RACE reads, gives a single entry per CDR3 protein. In the table there are about 90,000 distinct CDR3 sequences, approximately 12% of which are singletons. V dropped 4 bases and J dropped 4 bases, with 14 bases sitting between them. The CDR3 length is 13 residues. Germline assignment: CDR1 DFQATT and CDR2 SNEGSKA (reference sequence). The clonotype originates from an adult who was a healthcare worker with PCR-confirmed SARS-CoV-2 infection or an uninfected control (not recorded which). V gene TRBV20-1 combines with J gene TRBJ2-7; D ambiguous. The sequences come from whole blood, collected at baseline. The CDR3 DNA follows: TGCAGTGCTACCCCTCGACCCCCTTACGAGCAGTACTTC. It encodes CSATPRPPYEQYF.